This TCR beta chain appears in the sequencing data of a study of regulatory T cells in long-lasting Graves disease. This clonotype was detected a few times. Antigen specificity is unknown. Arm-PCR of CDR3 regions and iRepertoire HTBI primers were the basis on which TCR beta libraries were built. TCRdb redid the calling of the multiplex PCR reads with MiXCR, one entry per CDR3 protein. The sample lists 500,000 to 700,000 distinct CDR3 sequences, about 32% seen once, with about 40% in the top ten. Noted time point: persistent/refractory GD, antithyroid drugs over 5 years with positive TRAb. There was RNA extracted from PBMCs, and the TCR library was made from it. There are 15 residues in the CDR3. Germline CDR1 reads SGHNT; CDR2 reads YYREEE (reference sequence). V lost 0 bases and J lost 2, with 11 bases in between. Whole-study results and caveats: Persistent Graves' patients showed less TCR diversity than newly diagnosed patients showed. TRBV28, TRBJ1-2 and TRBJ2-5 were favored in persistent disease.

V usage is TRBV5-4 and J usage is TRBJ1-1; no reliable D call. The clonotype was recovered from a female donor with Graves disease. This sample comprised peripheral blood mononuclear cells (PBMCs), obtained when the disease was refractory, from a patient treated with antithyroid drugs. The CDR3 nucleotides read TGTGCCAGCAGCTTGGGCGCATTTCGAAACACTGAAGCTTTCTTT. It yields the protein CASSLGAFRNTEAFF.